Here is one T cell receptor (beta chain) with its context. Only in-frame clones appear in the TCRdb table, and some are missing; sequencing was by immunoSEQ multiplex PCR. The sample holds under 85,000 clones, 90% seen once. This sample was taken from a study of T cell changes during pregnancy in multiple sclerosis. CDR1 is WSHSY, CDR2 SAAADI, per germline. The CDR3 consists of 16 residues. V gave up 8 bases and J gave up 5 bases; unmatched junction bases: 15. This specimen consisted of peripheral blood, obtained in the third trimester of pregnancy. This clonotype originated in a female donor with multiple sclerosis, enrolled in a pregnancy study. The chain couples TRBV10-2 to TRBJ2-5; 9 nucleotides agree with TRBD2. CDR3: CASSISGLAGIETQYF. The CDR3 nucleotides are TGCGCCAGCTCAATAAGCGGGCTAGCGGGAATTGAGACCCAGTACTTC.